Following are 10 T cell receptor beta chains from one sample sequenced in a study of blood T cell repertoires in COVID-19. Assay: immunoSEQ multiplex PCR; the TCRdb copy retains only in-frame clones and omits some. The repertoire has over 60,000 clones, 86% of them found once; the top ten carry roughly 13%. The sequencing input was peripheral blood. The receptors shown here come from a woman aged 60 to 75 with acute or convalescent COVID-19.

This clone appeared a single time. This CDR3 reads CASSVGLAGGQETQYF. The CDR3 DNA sequence: TGTGCCAGCAGTGTCGGGCTAGCGGGGGGGCAAGAGACCCAGTACTTC. The chain is built from TRBV2 and TRBJ2-5, with TRBD2 matching over 12 bases. The CDR3 contains 16 residues. Germline CDR1 SNHLY, CDR2 FYNNEI. Germline trimming cut 4 bases from V and 2 bases from J; bases unmatched to any gene: 5.

This sequence joins TRBV24-1 and TRBJ2-6; D is unresolved. Trimming took off 4 bases at V and 2 bases at J, with 11 bases between the two ends. The CDR3 extends over 16 amino acids. In germline, CDR1 is KGHDR, CDR2 SFDVKD. In DNA, the CDR3 is TGTGCCACCAGTGACCCCCAATCGGCTGGGGCCAACGTCCTGACTTTC. Protein sequence: CATSDPQSAGANVLTF.

J is TRBJ1-2 and V is TRBV9, with 7 positions matching TRBD1. Trimming removed 2 bases from V and 8 bases from J; junction bases left unmatched: 12. Germline lookup yields CDR1 SGDLS and CDR2 YYNGEE. There are 15 residues in the CDR3. This CDR3 is CASSVGQDPSVGYTF. CDR3 DNA sequence: TGTGCCAGCAGCGTTGGACAGGACCCCTCCGTCGGCTACACCTTC.

The rearrangement uses TRBV7-2 and TRBJ1-6, with TRBD1 as a possible D gene (5 bases). The CDR3 is 16 amino acids. Germline CDR1 reads SGHTA; CDR2 reads FQGNSA. V lost 1 base and J lost 2, with 9 bases in between. CDR3 in DNA: TGTGCCAGCAGCTTAGACCGGGGGGCCTATAATTCACCCCTCCACTTT. Translating it yields CASSLDRGAYNSPLHF.

The J gene is TRBJ2-5, the V gene TRBV5-1; TRBD2 matches 12 bases. CDR3 length equals 16 residues. In germline, CDR1 is SGHRS, CDR2 YFSETQ. V gave up 5 bases and J gave up 1 base; unmatched junction bases: 6. The CDR3 is CASSLTSGGFQETQYF. The CDR3, as DNA: TGCGCCAGCAGTTTGACTAGCGGGGGCTTCCAAGAGACCCAGTACTTC.

This clone is a singleton in its sample. The chain employs TRBV15 and TRBJ2-7; 9 bases align to TRBD2. Per the germline V gene, CDR1 is LNHNV and CDR2 is YYDKDF (reference sequence). The V gene end was trimmed by 3 bases and the J gene end by 5 bases; junction bases not matched to a gene: 11. This CDR3 is 16 amino acids long. Written as DNA, the CDR3 is TGTGCCACCAGCAGCGACTTTGGACTAGCGATGAACGAGCAGTACTTC. This sequence encodes CATSSDFGLAMNEQYF.

The chain carries TRBV6-6 and TRBJ2-7; D unresolved. V was pared by 6 bases and J by 0 bases, with 9 bases between. Germline values: CDR1 MNHNY, CDR2 SVGAGI (reference sequence). The CDR3 runs to 13 residues. Here the CDR3 reads CASRRESSYEQYF. The CDR3 nucleotides are TGTGCCAGCAGACGAGAGAGCTCCTACGAGCAGTACTTC.

The chain joins TRBV30 to TRBJ2-7; the match to TRBD1 covers 10 bases. CDR3 length: 13 residues. Germline V CDR1 and CDR2: GTSNPN, SVGIG (reference sequence). V gave up 8 bases and J gave up 2 bases; unmatched junction bases: 6. This CDR3 is CAGQGGTTYEQYF. The CDR3, as DNA: TGTGCCGGACAGGGGGGAACAACCTACGAGCAGTACTTC.

Only one count was recorded for this clone. The CDR3 DNA sequence: TGCAGTGTTACTAGGGCAGATACGCAGTATTTT. Translated, it gives CSVTRADTQYF. The rearrangement links TRBV20-1 to TRBJ2-3, with D tentatively TRBD2 (5 bases). Trimming left V 7 bases short and J 4 bases short, with 9 bases between. The CDR3 contains 11 residues. Germline loops: CDR1 DFQATT, CDR2 SNEGSKA (reference sequence).

This rearrangement joins TRBV5-4 to TRBJ2-7; 9 nucleotides line up with TRBD1. Germline trimming cut 4 bases from V and 5 bases from J; bases unmatched to any gene: 7. The CDR3 has 14 residues. Germline lookup yields CDR1 SGHNT and CDR2 YYREEE (reference sequence). This CDR3 is CASSLRTGEDEQYF. Here the CDR3 DNA reads TGTGCCAGCAGCCTCAGGACAGGGGAGGACGAGCAGTACTTC.